This T cell receptor (beta chain) originates from a study of cytomegalovirus exposure and HLA in healthy donors. Concerning this clone: Its antigen is unknown.

A multiplex PCR was run with 60 Vbeta primers and 13 Jbeta primers. Libraries were prepared by immunoSEQ multiplex PCR; TCRdb keeps only in-frame clonotypes and omits some of them. The sample lists 150,000 to 200,000 clones, roughly 74% occurring once. General observations from the study: Researchers reported in a later analysis that a missense DCLRE1C variant was tied to TCR beta V- and J-gene trimming. Among CMV-associated TCR beta chains, most appeared HLA-restricted in a later analysis.

Input material: PBMCs. This TCR derives from a woman between 25 and 40 years old in good health and CMV-seropositive.

The CDR3 region is CASSLDPRDRGQGGTEAFF. The CDR3, as DNA: TGTGCCAGCAGTTTGGACCCCCGGGACAGGGGCCAGGGGGGCACTGAAGCTTTCTTT. The gene calls are TRBV28 and TRBJ1-1, with 10 bases that match TRBD1. This CDR3 spans 19 amino acids. Germline-derived CDR1 and CDR2 are MDHEN and SYDVKM. V gave up 3 bases and J gave up 4 bases; unmatched junction bases: 17.